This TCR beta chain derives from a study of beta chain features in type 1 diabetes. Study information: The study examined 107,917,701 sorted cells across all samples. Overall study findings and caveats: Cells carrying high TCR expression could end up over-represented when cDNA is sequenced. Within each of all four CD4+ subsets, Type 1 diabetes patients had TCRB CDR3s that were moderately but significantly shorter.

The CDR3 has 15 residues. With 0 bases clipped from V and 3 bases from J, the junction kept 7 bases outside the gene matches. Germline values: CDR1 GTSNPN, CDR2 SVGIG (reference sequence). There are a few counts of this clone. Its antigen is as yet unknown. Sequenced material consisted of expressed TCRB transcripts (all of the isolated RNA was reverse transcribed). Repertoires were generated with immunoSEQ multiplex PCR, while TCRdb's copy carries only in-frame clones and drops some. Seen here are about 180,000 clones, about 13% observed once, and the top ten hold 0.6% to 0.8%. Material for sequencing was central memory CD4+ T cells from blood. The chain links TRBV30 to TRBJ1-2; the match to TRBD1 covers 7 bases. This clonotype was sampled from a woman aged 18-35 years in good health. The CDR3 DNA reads TGTGCCTGGAGTGTCCCTCAGACAGGGCACTATGGCTACACCTTC. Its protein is CAWSVPQTGHYGYTF. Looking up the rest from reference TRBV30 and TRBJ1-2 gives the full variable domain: SQTIHQWPATLVQPVGSPLSLECTVEGTSNPNLYWYRQAAGRGLQLLFYSVGIGQISSEVPQNLSASRPQDRQFILSSKKLLLSDSGFYLCAWSVPQTGHYGYTFGSGTRLTVV.